The 27 T cell receptor beta chains listed next were all sequenced from one sample in a study of blood T cell repertoires in COVID-19 (dated by TCRdb to 2020 to 2022). Preparation of the library involved the immunoSEQ multiplex PCR assay. TCRdb took this table from immuneACCESS and kept in-frame rearrangements with V and J called. Such tables lack part of the clones; where checked against another copy, unresolved V genes explain under half of the gap, and the rest is unexplained. In this sample the table shows approximately 80,000 clones, roughly 80% of which occur a single time. Less than 10% of the sample goes to the ten largest clones. The sequencing input was peripheral blood. These receptors came from a human donor in a cohort sampled during active COVID-19.

Only one count was recorded for this clone. The chain carries TRBV6-2 or TRBV6-3 and TRBJ2-7, with TRBD1 matching over 9 bases. Trimming at V came to 5 bases and at J to 2 bases, leaving 7 bases not matched to a gene. There are 15 residues in the CDR3. Germline-derived CDR1 and CDR2 are MNHEY and SVGEGT. The CDR3 here is CASSTGGPSTYEQYF. In DNA form, the CDR3 reads TGTGCCAGCAGTACAGGGGGCCCTTCGACCTACGAGCAGTACTTC.

This clone was detected only once. V and J are TRBV6-5 and TRBJ2-5, with D uncertain. V lost 3 bases, J lost 0 bases, and 8 bases lay in between. This CDR3 region has 14 residues. Germline lookup yields CDR1 MNHEY and CDR2 SVGAGI. The CDR3 reads CASSYGAYQETQYF. As DNA, the CDR3 is TGTGCCAGCAGTTATGGAGCATACCAAGAGACCCAGTACTTC.

For the CDR3, the DNA is TGTGCCACCAGTGATCCCCAGACTGAGAATGGCTACACCTTC. Amino acids: CATSDPQTENGYTF. This chain joins TRBV24-1 and TRBJ1-2; D not resolved. Trimming cost V 3 bases and J 6 bases, with 13 bases left between them. The germline V gene has CDR1 KGHDR and CDR2 SFDVKD. The CDR3 loop spans 14 amino acids.

The chain uses TRBV3-1 (or the pseudogene TRBV3-2) and TRBJ2-1; 9 nucleotides match TRBD1. The CDR3 runs to 14 residues. V gave up 4 bases and J gave up 4 bases; unmatched junction bases: 2. Germline V CDR1 and CDR2: LGHDT, YNNKEL (reference sequence). Here the CDR3 reads CASSPTGGYNEQFF. The CDR3 DNA reads TGTGCCAGCAGCCCGACAGGGGGTTACAATGAGCAGTTCTTC.

This clone was counted a few times. This sequence joins TRBV5-1 and TRBJ2-7; 9 positions agree with TRBD1. CDR3 length equals 14 residues. J lost 7 bases, V lost 0 bases, and 5 bases had no gene match. Germline V gene lookup returns CDR1 SGHRS and CDR2 YFSETQ. CDR3 nucleotides: TGCGCCAGCAGCTTGGAAGCTGGGACAGGGGAGCAGTACTTC. This encodes CASSLEAGTGEQYF.

The J gene is TRBJ1-1, the V gene TRBV28, with 10 bases matching TRBD1. Germline CDR1 is MDHEN and CDR2 is SYDVKM. The CDR3 sequence is 16 residues long. The V gene end was trimmed by 6 bases and the J gene end by 1 base; junction bases not matched to a gene: 8. The DNA of the CDR3 is TGTGCCAGCAGATCGGACAGGGGGTGGGGGAACACTGAAGCTTTCTTT. Its protein is CASRSDRGWGNTEAFF. Variable domain in full (rest from reference TRBV28 and TRBJ1-1): DVKVTQSSRYLVKRTGEKVFLECVQDMDHENMFWYRQDPGLGLRLIYFSYDVKMKEKGDIPEGYSVSREKKERFSLILESASTNQTSMYLCASRSDRGWGNTEAFFGQGTRLTVV.

In its sample, this clone was seen a few times. The junction shows a germline mismatch at one end, possibly a read error. The V gene is TRBV15, the J gene TRBJ2-1; D is uncertain. The CDR3 is made up of 16 amino acids. Per germline, CDR1 LNHNV and CDR2 YYDKDF (reference sequence). CDR3 in amino acids: CATSGEERSSYNEQFF. CDR3 nucleotide sequence: TGTGCCACCAGCGGAGAGGAGAGGAGCTCCTACAATGAGCAGTTCTTC.

This clone was picked up one time. CDR3: CASRGGGGAYEQYF. The CDR3 DNA reads as TGTGCCAGCAGGGGTGGTGGAGGTGCCTACGAGCAGTACTTC. The J gene is TRBJ2-7, the V gene TRBV5-4; maybe TRBD2 (5 bases). The CDR3 contains 14 residues. Between the trimmed V and J ends, which lost 5 bases and 2 bases, there was a span of 14 bases. Germline-derived CDR1 and CDR2 are SGHNT and YYREEE (reference sequence).

This clone was seen a single time. V and J are TRBV2 and TRBJ1-5; 11 bases are shared with TRBD1. This CDR3 contains 16 residues. Per the germline V gene, CDR1 is SNHLY and CDR2 is FYNNEI. With V trimmed by 6 bases and J by 2 bases, 6 bases remained unmatched. The CDR3 sequence: CASRRTGGGGNQPQHF. In DNA form, the CDR3 reads TGTGCCAGCAGGCGGACAGGGGGCGGAGGCAATCAGCCCCAGCATTTT.

The rearrangement links TRBV7-8 to TRBJ1-1; 7 positions agree with TRBD1. Trimming took 5 bases from V and 8 from J; bases not matched to a gene: 11. This CDR3 is 14 amino acids long. Germline loops: CDR1 SGHVS, CDR2 FQNEAQ. The CDR3 bases are TGTGCCAGCAGCGTAGGACAGGCCGCCGCGGAAGCTTTCTTT. Its protein product is CASSVGQAAAEAFF.

This clone has just one count. The V call is TRBV3-1 (or the pseudogene TRBV3-2), the J call TRBJ1-2, with 7 bases matching TRBD1. Germline loops: CDR1 LGHDT, CDR2 YNNKEL (reference sequence). The CDR3 spans 13 residues. The V and J ends lost 0 bases and 12 bases, in that order; junction bases with no gene match: 7. This CDR3 is CASSQDSEGANTF. The CDR3 nucleotides are TGTGCCAGCAGCCAAGATTCAGAGGGGGCCAACACCTTC.

The chain links TRBV6-5 to TRBJ1-1, with 7 bases lining up with TRBD1. CDR1 MNHEY and CDR2 SVGAGI come from the germline V gene. V lost 7 bases and J lost 4; bases outside the gene matches: 6. CDR3 size: 13 residues. Here the CDR3 reads CASTLPGGTEAFF. CDR3 sequence (DNA): TGTGCCAGCACCCTCCCAGGGGGCACTGAAGCTTTCTTT.

The J gene is TRBJ2-4, the V gene TRBV20-1, with TRBD2 matching over 7 bases. The ends lost 6 bases at V and 15 bases at J; junction bases unmatched: 8. This CDR3 has 10 amino acids. Germline V gives CDR1 DFQATT, CDR2 SNEGSKA (reference sequence). CDR3 bases: TGCAGTGCGCTGCGGGGGTCACTGTACTTC. Protein product: CSALRGSLYF.

Here the CDR3 reads CASSLQGMNTEAFF. CDR3 bases: TGTGCCAGCAGCTTGCAGGGGATGAACACTGAAGCTTTCTTT. The chain links TRBV5-4 to TRBJ1-1, with D possibly matching TRBD1 (6 bases). Germline V lookup: CDR1 SGHNT, CDR2 YYREEE (reference sequence). This CDR3 region has 14 residues. Deletions cut 1 base from V and 0 bases from J, with 7 bases between.

The rearrangement links TRBV6-5 to TRBJ2-7, with TRBD1 identical over 8 bases. The length of the CDR3 is 13 residues. Germline CDR1 is MNHEY and CDR2 is SVGAGI. V gave up 10 bases and J gave up 2 bases; unmatched junction bases: 7. In DNA, the CDR3 is TGTGCCACCTCGGACAGGGTTCCCTACGAGCAGTACTTC. This codes for CATSDRVPYEQYF.

The gene calls are TRBV28 and TRBJ2-3; 8 nucleotides match TRBD1. CDR3 length equals 17 residues. In germline, CDR1 is MDHEN, CDR2 SYDVKM. The ends lost 2 bases at V and 5 bases at J; junction bases unmatched: 12. The CDR3 region has the DNA TGTGCCAGCAGTTTAGCCTCCCTTTCCGACAGGGGAGATACGCAGTATTTT. Amino acids: CASSLASLSDRGDTQYF.

This sequence joins TRBV6-1 and TRBJ1-2; 9 positions agree with TRBD1. The CDR3 consists of 17 residues. Germline CDR1 and CDR2: MNHNS and SASEGT. Unmatched junction bases numbered 9, after V lost 4 bases and J lost 0 bases. CDR3 in DNA: TGTGCCAGCAGTGGAACCGGGACAGGGTTTCCTAACTATGGCTACACCTTC. Its translation is CASSGTGTGFPNYGYTF.

This rearrangement joins TRBV12-3 or TRBV12-4 to TRBJ1-1; 8 bases agree with TRBD1. The CDR3 has 13 residues. With V trimmed by 2 bases and J by 4 bases, 0 bases remained unmatched. The CDR3 spells CASSLQGATEAFF. DNA of the CDR3: TGTGCCAGCAGTTTACAGGGGGCCACTGAAGCTTTCTTT.

The genes are TRBV10-3 and TRBJ1-3; possibly TRBD1 for D (6 bases). Germline lookup yields CDR1 ENHRY and CDR2 SYGVKD. V was cut by 7 bases and J by 3 bases, with 7 bases left in between. The CDR3 spans 12 residues. The CDR3: CAITGDGNTIYF. Here the CDR3 DNA reads TGTGCCATCACAGGGGATGGAAACACCATATATTTT.

The chain has TRBV19 and TRBJ1-2; 7 nucleotides agree with TRBD1. With V trimmed by 5 bases and J by 1 base, 10 bases remained unmatched. The CDR3 consists of 16 residues. CDR1 LNHDA and CDR2 SQIVND come from the germline V gene (reference sequence). The CDR3: CASSFLRQGFNYGYTF. DNA for the CDR3: TGTGCCAGTAGTTTCCTCCGACAGGGATTTAACTATGGCTACACCTTC. Looking up the rest from reference TRBV19 and TRBJ1-2 gives the full variable domain: DGGITQSPKYLFRKEGQNVTLSCEQNLNHDAMYWYRQDPGQGLRLIYYSQIVNDFQKGDIAEGYSVSREKKESFPLTVTSAQKNPTAFYLCASSFLRQGFNYGYTFGSGTRLTVV.

J is TRBJ1-6 and V is TRBV10-3; 8 nucleotides match TRBD1. J lost 7 bases, V lost 3 bases, and 5 bases had no gene match. Germline assignment: CDR1 ENHRY and CDR2 SYGVKD. This CDR3 is built from 15 residues. This CDR3 is CAISDWQGANSPLHF. CDR3 in DNA: TGTGCCATCAGTGACTGGCAGGGGGCGAATTCACCCCTCCACTTT.

The genes are TRBV7-6 and TRBJ2-3; 10 positions agree with TRBD2. The J segment lost 0 bases and the V segment lost 5 bases, leaving 14 bases of the junction unmatched. The germline gives CDR1 SGHVS, CDR2 FNYEAQ. This CDR3 is 19 amino acids long. CDR3: CASSPVGASGGLSTDTQYF. CDR3 nucleotides: TGTGCCAGCAGCCCGGTGGGGGCTAGCGGGGGCCTTAGCACAGATACGCAGTATTTT.

The CDR3 bases are TGTGCCAGCAGTGTGGGCCTATACTCTGGAAACACCATATATTTT. It encodes CASSVGLYSGNTIYF. The chain combines TRBV2 with TRBJ1-3; D unclear. Looked up from germline, CDR1 is SNHLY and CDR2 is FYNNEI. CDR3 length: 15 amino acids. Deletions cut 4 bases from V and 0 bases from J, with 10 bases between. The full variable domain, with the rest looked up from reference TRBV2 and TRBJ1-3, is EPEVTQTPSHQVTQMGQEVILRCVPISNHLYFYWYRQILGQKVEFLVSFYNNEISEKSEIFDDQFSVERPDGSNFTLKIRSTKLEDSAMYFCASSVGLYSGNTIYFGEGSWLTVV.

The chain is built from TRBV5-1 and TRBJ2-5; TRBD2 matches at 11 bases. Trimming cost V 0 bases and J 3 bases; bases outside gene matches: 1. Germline V CDR1 and CDR2: SGHRS, YFSETQ. The CDR3 runs 15 residues. The CDR3 spells CASSLALAGEETQYF. The DNA of the CDR3 is TGCGCCAGCAGCTTGGCACTAGCGGGGGAAGAGACCCAGTACTTC.

The rearrangement uses TRBV2 and TRBJ1-1, with 9 bases matching TRBD1. This CDR3 comprises 16 residues. V lost 5 bases to trimming and J lost 1 base; unmatched junction nucleotides: 8. Germline V CDR1 and CDR2: SNHLY, FYNNEI. CDR3 sequence reads: CASSLETGGGNTEAFF. The CDR3 DNA reads TGTGCCAGCAGTTTAGAAACAGGGGGCGGGAACACTGAAGCTTTCTTT.

This chain uses TRBV28 with TRBJ1-1, with 8 bases lining up with TRBD1. V lost 6 bases, J lost 9 bases, and 9 bases stayed unmatched. The CDR3 extends over 13 amino acids. Germline values: CDR1 MDHEN, CDR2 SYDVKM. The CDR3 spells CASSPPDRDKAFF. CDR3 in DNA: TGTGCCAGCAGCCCACCGGACAGGGACAAAGCTTTCTTT.

For the CDR3, the DNA is TGTGCCAGCCGGCAGTCGGGGGTAAAACTGTTTTTT. It encodes CASRQSGVKLFF. The chain links TRBV27 to TRBJ1-4; TRBD1 is a possible D gene (5 bases). The V end lost 8 bases, the J end lost 10 bases, and 14 bases lay between the germline ends. CDR1 MNHEY and CDR2 SMNVEV come from the germline V gene (reference sequence). The CDR3 length is 12 residues.